This T cell receptor (beta chain) was recorded in a study of T cell clones after liver transplantation. The wider study: Apart from a few HCV-positive recipients, transplants were for non-autoimmune, non-viral reasons.

The protocol was immunoSEQ multiplex PCR, while the TCRdb copy is restricted to in-frame clones and leaves out a portion. Of roughly 70,000 clones detected, 75% to 85% appear once; the ten largest clones hold 0.55% to 0.75%. CDR3 length equals 14 residues. V shed 4 bases, J shed 7 bases, and the junction held 9 bases outside the gene matches. The V gene's germline CDR1 is GTSNPN and CDR2 SVGIG (reference sequence). The sample here was CD4+ T cells from blood, taken before liver transplant. The gene calls are TRBV30 and TRBJ2-1, with 8 positions matching TRBD2. The sequence came from a human donor who received a liver transplant. The CDR3 reads CAWIGTSAVNEQFF. The CDR3 DNA reads TGTGCCTGGATAGGGACTAGTGCTGTTAATGAGCAGTTCTTC.